A single sample is the source of the 13 T cell receptor beta chains below, sequenced in a study of cytomegalovirus exposure and HLA in healthy donors. Both 60 Vbeta primers and 13 Jbeta primers went into the PCR. The table came from immunoSEQ multiplex PCR; TCRdb's copy has only in-frame clones and leaves some out. This sample has fewer than 250,000 clones, with about 83% found just once. Sequencing was performed on PBMCs. These receptors were obtained from a woman aged 45 to 65 in good health and CMV-seropositive.

The rearrangement links TRBV5-6 to TRBJ2-5, with 12 bases that match TRBD1. The tail of the sequence fits TRBJ2-7 better, so the J call may be wrong. CDR3 length: 17 residues. Germline loops: CDR1 SGHDT, CDR2 YYEEEE. The CDR3 is CASSLGSLGQGAHEQYF. The CDR3 DNA follows: TGTGCCAGCAGCTTGGGATCGCTGGGACAGGGGGCCCACGAGCAGTACTTC.

The chain uses TRBV5-1 and TRBJ1-2; the match to TRBD1 covers 7 bases. V was clipped by 0 bases and J by 5 bases; unmatched bases: 4. CDR3 length: 14 residues. Germline V gene sequence: CDR1 SGHRS, CDR2 YFSETQ. CDR3 nucleotides: TGCGCCAGCAGCTTGGGACAGGGTTGGTATGGCTACACCTTC. This codes for CASSLGQGWYGYTF.

The chain joins TRBV2 to TRBJ2-4; no firm D call. The CDR3 extends over 14 amino acids. The V end was cut by 1 base, the J end by 2 bases, with 6 bases between. Looked up from germline, CDR1 is SNHLY and CDR2 is FYNNEI. CDR3 bases: TGTGCCAGCAGTGAAGGGAGCCCCAAAAACATTCAGTACTTC. Translated, it gives CASSEGSPKNIQYF. Combining the CDR3 with reference TRBV2 and TRBJ2-4 gives the whole variable domain EPEVTQTPSHQVTQMGQEVILRCVPISNHLYFYWYRQILGQKVEFLVSFYNNEISEKSEIFDDQFSVERPDGSNFTLKIRSTKLEDSAMYFCASSEGSPKNIQYFGAGTRLSVL.

This clone was seen only once. The junction departs from the called germline gene at one end, perhaps through a read error. The chain joins TRBV7-8 to TRBJ2-1; the D is unclear. Germline-derived CDR1 and CDR2 are SGHVS and FQNEAQ. This CDR3 comprises 11 residues. In DNA form, the CDR3 reads TGTGCCAGCAGCTCCGACAATGAGCAGTTCTTC. As protein: CASSSDNEQFF.

The chain links TRBV7-2 to TRBJ2-2; 7 nucleotides agree with TRBD1. The CDR3 loop spans 14 amino acids. Trimming took 2 bases from V and 5 from J; bases not matched to a gene: 2. Per germline, CDR1 SGHTA and CDR2 FQGNSA. The CDR3 coding sequence is TGTGCCAGCAGCTTAAACAGGGGTACCGGGGAGCTGTTTTTT. This encodes CASSLNRGTGELFF.

This clone showed up just once. The chain recombines TRBV5-1 with TRBJ1-2, with 10 bases lining up with TRBD1. Germline trimming cut 5 bases from V and 4 bases from J; bases unmatched to any gene: 8. Germline values: CDR1 SGHRS, CDR2 YFSETQ. The CDR3 covers 15 residues. For the CDR3, the DNA is TGCGCCAGCAGACTTGCCCGACAGGGGGCCTATGGCTACACCTTC. This sequence encodes CASRLARQGAYGYTF.

The rearrangement links TRBV5-6 to TRBJ1-6; D perhaps matches TRBD1 (6 bases). The CDR3 runs 16 residues. V shed 4 bases and J shed 1 base, with 12 bases lying between them. CDR1 is SGHDT and CDR2 is YYEEEE in the germline V gene. The CDR3 loop is CASSVFRGSYNSPLHF. The CDR3 nucleotides read TGTGCCAGCAGCGTATTCAGGGGTTCCTATAATTCACCCCTCCACTTT.

The chain couples TRBV28 to TRBJ2-3; 12 bases fit TRBD2. V gave up 6 bases and J gave up 6 bases; unmatched junction bases: 10. This CDR3 region has 16 residues. Germline CDR1 is MDHEN and CDR2 is SYDVKM. This chain's CDR3 is CASSPTSGGTRDTQYF. The CDR3 DNA sequence: TGTGCCAGCAGCCCAACTAGCGGGGGGACCAGGGATACGCAGTATTTT.

The chain recombines TRBV7-6 with TRBJ1-3, with D possibly being TRBD1 (6 bases). The CDR3 contains 14 residues. V lost 5 bases, J lost 8 bases, and 16 bases lay in between. Germline V gives CDR1 SGHVS, CDR2 FNYEAQ. The CDR3 spells CASSGQITGDTIYF. In DNA, the CDR3 is TGTGCCAGCAGCGGACAGATAACCGGGGACACCATATATTTT.

The chain couples TRBV11-3 to TRBJ2-5; D is perhaps TRBD2 (6 bases). The germline V gene has CDR1 SGHNT and CDR2 YENEEA. CDR3 length equals 17 residues. Trimming pared 1 base from V and 0 bases from J, leaving 15 bases between. In DNA, the CDR3 is TGTGCCAGCAGCTTAGGGGGTCTAGCGAATAACCAAGAGACCCAGTACTTC. This translates into CASSLGGLANNQETQYF. The full variable domain, its missing parts supplied by reference TRBV11-3 and TRBJ2-5, is EAGVVQSPRYKIIEKKQPVAFWCNPISGHNTLYWYLQNLGQGPELLIRYENEEAVDDSQLPKDRFSAERLKGVDSTLKIQPAELGDSAVYLCASSLGGLANNQETQYFGPGTRLLVL.

The chain has TRBV7-3 and TRBJ2-7, with D maybe TRBD2 (5 bases). The germline V gene has CDR1 SGHTA and CDR2 FQGTGA. The V end was cut by 0 bases, the J end by 3 bases, with 12 bases between. The CDR3 spans 15 residues. CDR3 amino acids: CASSLTSQTNYEQYF. The CDR3 DNA reads as TGTGCCAGCAGCTTAACAAGTCAGACTAACTACGAGCAGTACTTC.

This clone was observed a single time. V gene TRBV28 combines with J gene TRBJ1-1; TRBD1 matches 11 bases. Germline values: CDR1 MDHEN, CDR2 SYDVKM. This CDR3 comprises 14 residues. The V segment lost 7 bases and the J segment 7 bases; nucleotides outside the gene matches: 8. As DNA, the CDR3 is TGTGCCAGCACCAGGACAGGGGGCAAGGGTGAAGCTTTCTTT. Protein product: CASTRTGGKGEAFF.

This sequence joins TRBV7-9 and TRBJ1-1; 8 nucleotides line up with TRBD1. Germline lookup yields CDR1 SEHNR and CDR2 FQNEAQ (reference sequence). The CDR3 is 14 residues long. V lost 7 bases, J lost 4 bases, and 8 bases stayed unmatched. The CDR3 loop is CASIYQGARTEAFF. The CDR3 nucleotides read TGTGCCAGCATATATCAGGGGGCTCGCACTGAAGCTTTCTTT.